The rows below give T cell receptor beta chains drawn from one sample of a study of post-analysis software for immune sequencing data. A single record per CDR3 protein comes from TCRdb applying MiXCR to the PCR reads. The sample comprises under 900,000 distinct CDR3 sequences, 53% of which are singletons, and over 4% rests with the top ten. Input material: blood. These receptors were obtained from a girl aged 10 to 17 with multiple sclerosis. The CDR3 runs from the conserved cysteine through the conserved F or W. A D gene is named only where the DNA matches it firmly. Only some rows state a clone size, as once, few, many or a class for expanded clones.

V gene: TRBV20-1
D gene: TRBD2
J gene: TRBJ2-5
clone size: few
CDR3 protein: CSAEGRLAQETQYF
CDR3 DNA: TGCAGTGCAGAAGGGAGACTAGCTCAAGAGACCCAGTACTTC

V gene: TRBV7-6
D gene: NA
J gene: TRBJ2-1
clone size: once
CDR3 protein: CASSFRNNNEQFF
CDR3 DNA: TGTGCCAGCAGCTTCCGGAACAACAATGAGCAGTTCTTC

V gene: TRBV7-2
D gene: NA
J gene: TRBJ2-4
clone size: few
CDR3 protein: CASSLDPGDIQYF
CDR3 DNA: TGTGCCAGCAGCTTAGACCCCGGGGACATTCAGTACTTC

V gene: TRBV10-3
D gene: NA
J gene: TRBJ2-1
clone size: NA
CDR3 protein: CAISDSKVGSNEQFF
CDR3 DNA: TGTGCCATCAGTGATTCTAAGGTGGGAAGCAATGAGCAGTTCTTC

V gene: TRBV21-1
D gene: NA
J gene: TRBJ2-5
clone size: NA
CDR3 protein: CASTRQRGQETQYF
CDR3 DNA: TGTGCCAGCACAAGACAACGTGGGCAAGAGACCCAGTACTTC

V gene: TRBV4-1
D gene: TRBD1
J gene: TRBJ1-2
clone size: few
CDR3 protein: CASSHPPGQILRGYTF
CDR3 DNA: TGCGCCAGCAGCCACCCACCGGGACAGATCTTGCGGGGCTACACCTTC

V gene: TRBV9
D gene: TRBD1
J gene: TRBJ2-1
clone size: NA
CDR3 protein: CASSVGQGLGNEQFF
CDR3 DNA: TGTGCCAGCAGCGTAGGACAGGGGTTAGGCAATGAGCAGTTCTTC

V gene: TRBV20-1
D gene: NA
J gene: TRBJ2-5
clone size: few
CDR3 protein: CSAVPISVQETQYF
CDR3 DNA: TGCAGTGCCGTCCCCATTAGCGTACAAGAGACCCAGTACTTC

V gene: TRBV7-9
D gene: NA
J gene: TRBJ2-1
clone size: NA
CDR3 protein: CASSLLALWESYNEQFF
CDR3 DNA: TGTGCCAGCAGCTTATTAGCTCTCTGGGAGTCCTACAATGAGCAGTTCTTC

V gene: TRBV7-9
D gene: NA
J gene: TRBJ2-2
clone size: NA
CDR3 protein: CASSLRSRVLTGERFF
CDR3 DNA: TGTGCCAGCAGCTTACGCTCCCGGGTCCTCACCGGGGAGCGGTTTTTT

V gene: TRBV4-1
D gene: NA
J gene: TRBJ2-7
clone size: NA
CDR3 protein: CASSQLVYSYEQYF
CDR3 DNA: TGCGCCAGCAGCCAACTGGTTTACTCGTACGAGCAGTACTTC